The 9 T cell receptor beta chains below come from one sample, sequenced in a study of regulatory T cells in long-lasting Graves disease. Sequencing libraries for TCR beta were prepared with iRepertoire HTBI primers and Arm-PCR of CDR3 regions. From the multiplex PCR reads, TCRdb called clonotypes with MiXCR, one entry per CDR3 protein. Of 300,000 to 500,000 distinct CDR3 sequences detected, roughly 20% appear once; the ten largest clones hold less than 25%. Indicated time point: persistent/refractory GD, antithyroid drugs over 5 years with positive TRAb. There was RNA extracted from PBMCs, and the TCR library was made from it. The sample here was peripheral blood mononuclear cells (PBMCs), taken when the disease was refractory, from a patient treated with antithyroid drugs. The source is a female donor with Graves disease.

This clonotype has ten or more counts. The chain carries TRBV12-3 or TRBV12-4 and TRBJ2-7, with 10 bases aligning to TRBD2. The trim removed 5 bases at V and 2 bases at J, leaving 6 bases unmatched. The CDR3 consists of 15 residues. The CDR3 protein is CASSETSGVTYEQYF. DNA for the CDR3: TGTGCCAGCAGTGAAACTAGCGGGGTAACCTACGAGCAGTACTTC.

V is TRBV6-5 and J is TRBJ2-5; 8 nucleotides match TRBD1. J lost 5 bases, V lost 4 bases, and 9 bases had no gene match. The germline V gene encodes CDR1 MNHEY and CDR2 SVGAGI. The CDR3 is 15 amino acids. CDR3 sequence reads: CASSLGQGQKETQYF. CDR3 DNA: TGTGCCAGCAGTTTAGGACAGGGTCAGAAGGAGACCCAGTACTTC.

This clonotype was observed a handful of times. The rearrangement uses TRBV5-6 and TRBJ2-7; 13 nucleotides match TRBD2. The V segment lost 4 bases and the J segment 3 bases; nucleotides outside the gene matches: 13. The CDR3 has 18 amino acids. Per the germline V gene, CDR1 is SGHDT and CDR2 is YYEEEE. The CDR3 here is CASSPADRGLAGFYEQYF. For the CDR3, the DNA is TGTGCCAGCAGCCCAGCGGACAGGGGACTAGCGGGATTCTACGAGCAGTACTTC.

The chain carries TRBV3-1 and TRBJ1-1; tentative D call: TRBD1 (5 bases). The CDR3 sequence is 16 residues long. Germline CDR1 and CDR2: LGHDT and YNNKEL (reference sequence). V lost 4 bases and J lost 2, with 17 bases in between. DNA for the CDR3: TGTGCCAGCAGCCCACGTGGGGCAGCTCTCAACACTGAAGCTTTCTTT. It translates to CASSPRGAALNTEAFF.

The table lists this clonotype with many counts. The V and J genes are TRBV7-2 and TRBJ2-7; 11 bases line up with TRBD1. Germline V lookup: CDR1 SGHTA, CDR2 FQGNSA. The V segment lost 6 bases and the J segment 4 bases; nucleotides outside the gene matches: 8. This CDR3 comprises 15 residues. The CDR3 nucleotides read TGTGCCAGCAGTTTGACCGGGACAGGGGGTTACGAGCAGTACTTC. Encoded protein: CASSLTGTGGYEQYF.

V usage is TRBV29-1 and J usage is TRBJ2-5, with D maybe TRBD2 (6 bases). This CDR3 has 11 residues. The V end was cut by 6 bases, the J end by 5 bases, with 10 bases between. The germline V gene encodes CDR1 SQVTM and CDR2 ANQGSEA. The CDR3 DNA reads TGCAGCGTAAACAGCGGGGAGACCCAGTACTTC. It encodes CSVNSGETQYF.

This clonotype occurred a few times. The rearrangement uses TRBV30 and TRBJ2-3; D ambiguous. Germline CDR1 GTSNPN, CDR2 SVGIG (reference sequence). The V and J ends lost 3 bases and 2 bases respectively, with 12 bases between them. The CDR3 totals 14 residues. The CDR3 loop reads CAWRRGENTDTQYF. The DNA for the CDR3 is TGTGCCTGGAGACGAGGTGAAAACACAGATACGCAGTATTTT.

This clonotype was counted a few times. V gene TRBV28 combines with J gene TRBJ2-2, with a tentative D call TRBD1 (6 bases). The CDR3 covers 14 residues. Germline V lookup: CDR1 MDHEN, CDR2 SYDVKM. V was clipped by 8 bases and J by 2 bases, with 12 bases between them. The CDR3 region is CASGQSTNTGELFF. The DNA for the CDR3 is TGTGCCAGCGGACAGAGCACAAACACCGGGGAGCTGTTTTTT.

In its sample, this clonotype was seen many times. J is TRBJ1-2 and V is TRBV10-3, with 10 nucleotides matching TRBD1. With V trimmed by 6 bases and J by 8 bases, 12 bases remained unmatched. The CDR3 contains 15 residues. CDR1 is ENHRY, CDR2 SYGVKD, per germline. The CDR3 loop is CAIRPPGQGLGGYTF. The CDR3 nucleotides read TGTGCCATCAGACCGCCGGGACAGGGGTTGGGAGGCTACACCTTC.